This TCR beta chain stems from a study of T cell repertoires in cytomegalovirus infection. Study details: From public TCR beta signatures came an indication of both CMV infection and matching HLA type. The study's findings and limits: Based on cumulative public TCR beta family frequency, carriers of CMV plus the relevant HLA were identified. CMV-specific TCR beta clonotypes restricted by HLA-C were the ones dominating the ex vivo response.

Trimming removed 8 bases from V and 4 bases from J; junction bases left unmatched: 4. The CDR3 extends over 13 amino acids. The germline V gene has CDR1 SNHLY and CDR2 FYNNEI. TCRdb reprocessed the reads via MiXCR and lists one record per CDR3 protein. Of under 200,000 distinct CDR3 sequences listed, 15% to 20% were seen once; the top ten hold roughly 20%. This clonotype turned up a few times. Its antigen is unidentified. The sequence derives from a human donor in good health (CMV status not recorded). Some clones in this sample may be carry-over from other donors' samples. The sequenced sample was CD8+ T cells from PBMCs. The rearrangement joins TRBV2 to TRBJ1-1; 10 bases line up with TRBD1. CDR3 protein: CASGDRGGTEAFF. CDR3 DNA sequence: TGTGCCAGCGGGGACAGGGGCGGCACTGAAGCTTTCTTT.